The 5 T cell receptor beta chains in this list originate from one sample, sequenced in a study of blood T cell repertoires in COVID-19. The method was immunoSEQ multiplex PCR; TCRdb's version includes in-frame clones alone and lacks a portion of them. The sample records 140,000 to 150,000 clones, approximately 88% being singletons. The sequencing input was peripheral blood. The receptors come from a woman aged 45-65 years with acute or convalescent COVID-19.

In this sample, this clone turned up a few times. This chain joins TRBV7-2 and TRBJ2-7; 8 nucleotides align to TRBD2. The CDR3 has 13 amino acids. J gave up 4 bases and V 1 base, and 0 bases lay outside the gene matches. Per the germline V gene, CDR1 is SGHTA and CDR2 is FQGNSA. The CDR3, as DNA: TGTGCCAGCAGCTTAGTAGCGGGGTACGAGCAGTACTTC. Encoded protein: CASSLVAGYEQYF.

The CDR3 sequence is CAITGLAGINTGELFF. CDR3 in DNA: TGTGCCATCACGGGACTAGCGGGGATTAACACCGGGGAGCTGTTTTTT. The chain employs TRBV10-3 and TRBJ2-2; 13 bases fit TRBD2. V dropped 7 bases and J dropped 2; count of bases not matched to a gene: 4. Germline CDR1 is ENHRY and CDR2 is SYGVKD. The CDR3 loop spans 16 amino acids.

CDR3: CASTSGTGDGYTF. The CDR3 bases are TGCGCCAGCACCTCCGGGACAGGGGATGGCTACACCTTC. This chain connects TRBV4-1 to TRBJ1-2; 10 bases line up with TRBD1. The germline CDR1 and CDR2 sequences are MGHRA and YSYEKL. Unmatched junction bases numbered 5, after V lost 7 bases and J lost 6 bases. The CDR3 contains 13 residues.

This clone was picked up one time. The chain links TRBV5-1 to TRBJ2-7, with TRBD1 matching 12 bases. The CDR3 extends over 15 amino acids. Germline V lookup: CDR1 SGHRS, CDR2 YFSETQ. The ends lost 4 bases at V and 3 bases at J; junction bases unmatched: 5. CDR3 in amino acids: CASSGGTGGGYEQYF. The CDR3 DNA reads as TGCGCCAGCAGCGGGGGGACAGGGGGCGGCTACGAGCAGTACTTC.

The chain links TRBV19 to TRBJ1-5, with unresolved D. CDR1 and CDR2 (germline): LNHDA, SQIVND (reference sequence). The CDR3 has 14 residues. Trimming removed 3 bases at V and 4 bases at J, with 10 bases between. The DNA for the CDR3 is TGTGCCAGTAGTATGTCAGGAGGGAATCAGCCCCAGCATTTT. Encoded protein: CASSMSGGNQPQHF. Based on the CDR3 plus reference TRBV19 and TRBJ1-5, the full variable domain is DGGITQSPKYLFRKEGQNVTLSCEQNLNHDAMYWYRQDPGQGLRLIYYSQIVNDFQKGDIAEGYSVSREKKESFPLTVTSAQKNPTAFYLCASSMSGGNQPQHFGDGTRLSIL.